This entry features one TCR beta chain sequence. Its antigen is not known. Trimming left V 3 bases short and J 3 bases short, with 14 bases between. The CDR3 length is 15 residues. The germline CDR1 and CDR2 sequences are KGHSH and LQKENI. These data originate in a study of identical twins. Study results and limitations: Zero-insertion analyses were open to partial confounding by invariant MAIT and iNKT cells. Insertions were reduced in abundant cord blood beta clonotypes but not in memory repertoires.

TCRdb recomputed calls from the 5' RACE reads with MiXCR, one row per CDR3 protein. The repertoire holds some 250,000 distinct CDR3 sequences, with 6.5% as singletons. A further study also used this sample, focusing on T cells expressing NK-cell markers. That source notes: It was from sorted CD3+CD56+NKG2C+, CD3+CD56+NKG2C- and CD3+CD56-NKG2C+ T cells that TCR beta repertoires came. A handful of donors showed these clonotypes also leading the CD3+CD56-NKG2C+ fraction.

The specimen was CD8+ T cells sorted from blood. This TCR derives from a woman younger than 35 in good health. The chain recombines TRBV18 with TRBJ1-2; the D is unclear. Here the CDR3 reads CASSPREDGYYGYTF. The CDR3, as DNA: TGTGCCAGCTCACCCCGAGAAGACGGATACTATGGCTACACCTTC. The full variable domain, completed using reference TRBV18 and TRBJ1-2, is NAGVMQNPRHLVRRRGQEARLRCSPMKGHSHVYWYRQLPEEGLKFMVYLQKENIIDESGMPKERFSAEFPKEGPSILRIQQVVRGDSAAYFCASSPREDGYYGYTFGSGTRLTVV.